This TCR beta chain was profiled in a study of regulatory T cells in long-lasting Graves disease. The CDR3 contains 15 residues. Germline values: CDR1 SQVTM, CDR2 ANQGSEA. V shed 2 bases and J 1 base; nucleotides not matched to a gene: 3. The sample's time point: newly diagnosed GD, antithyroid drugs for less than 3 months. There was RNA extracted from PBMCs, and the TCR library was made from it. Arm-PCR of CDR3 regions and iRepertoire HTBI primers were used to build TCR beta libraries. Each CDR3 protein gets one entry after TCRdb re-called the multiplex PCR reads with MiXCR. This table has about 420,000 distinct CDR3 sequences, about a sixth appearing once. In addition, the sample was reused for a study of T cells in Graves' hyperthyroidism and ophthalmopathy.

The genes are TRBV29-1 and TRBJ2-3; 10 bases agree with TRBD2. The source is a young woman with Graves disease. The material sequenced was peripheral blood mononuclear cells (PBMCs), taken at new diagnosis, from a patient treated with antithyroid drugs. The CDR3 DNA sequence: TGCAGCGTTGAAAATCTAGCGGGAGGCACAGATACGCAGTATTTT. Its translation: CSVENLAGGTDTQYF.